The subject of this entry is one TCR beta chain. Its target is unknown. The record originates from a study of T cell responses to AZD1222 COVID-19 vaccine. Study observations and caveats: Females made up more of the donors, who were largely white British, and clonal diversity may have come out too low. Baseline seropositivity occurred in only a handful of AZD1222 recipients. Close to half of spike-specific TCRs reportedly recognize unmutated variant regions.

Produced via immunoSEQ multiplex PCR; TCRdb's table is partial and in-frame only. The sample lists 150,000 to 200,000 clones; less than 95% were seen once. CDR3 length: 16 amino acids. Per germline, CDR1 MNHEY and CDR2 SVGAGI. V shed 4 bases and J shed 1 base, with 17 bases lying between them. Samples with a second dose at about 4 or about 12 weeks were pooled together. The sample in question was peripheral blood, obtained 28 days after the second AZD1222 dose. This chain uses TRBV6-5 with TRBJ2-7; D might be TRBD1 or TRBD2, each matching 5 bases. The TCR sequence derives from an adult who received the AZD1222 COVID-19 vaccine. The CDR3 here is CASSLLGTGPSYEQYF. In nucleotides, the CDR3 is TGTGCCAGCAGTTTACTTGGGACGGGTCCATCCTACGAGCAGTACTTC.